This T cell receptor beta chain is drawn from a study of T cells after yellow fever vaccination. The J segment lost 6 bases and the V segment lost 6 bases, leaving 6 bases of the junction unmatched. Germline V gives CDR1 DFQATT, CDR2 SNEGSKA (reference sequence). The CDR3 has 14 residues. This clonotype has a handful of counts. Its specificity is unknown. General study results and limits: Within FACS-sorted repertoires, abundant clonotypes contaminating from the bulk population could be present. Only a small proportion of the clonotypes turned up in both the CD4 and the CD8 compartments, likely arising from convergent recombination.

A 5'RACE template-switching step, the method used to make TCR cDNA, added a universal primer site and UMIs. TCRdb re-called the 5' RACE reads through MiXCR, storing one row per CDR3 protein. The data hold about 300,000 distinct CDR3 sequences, with around 8.6% observed a single time. This chain joins TRBV20-1 and TRBJ2-2; 11 positions agree with TRBD2. This receptor was identified in a man aged 18-30 years who received the YFV17D yellow fever vaccine. Here the sequenced sample was CD4+ T cells sorted from PBMCs, taken 5 days after the yellow fever booster vaccination. CDR3 loop: CSASSGGAPGELFF. The CDR3 DNA reads as TGCAGTGCAAGTAGCGGGGGGGCGCCCGGGGAGCTGTTTTTT.